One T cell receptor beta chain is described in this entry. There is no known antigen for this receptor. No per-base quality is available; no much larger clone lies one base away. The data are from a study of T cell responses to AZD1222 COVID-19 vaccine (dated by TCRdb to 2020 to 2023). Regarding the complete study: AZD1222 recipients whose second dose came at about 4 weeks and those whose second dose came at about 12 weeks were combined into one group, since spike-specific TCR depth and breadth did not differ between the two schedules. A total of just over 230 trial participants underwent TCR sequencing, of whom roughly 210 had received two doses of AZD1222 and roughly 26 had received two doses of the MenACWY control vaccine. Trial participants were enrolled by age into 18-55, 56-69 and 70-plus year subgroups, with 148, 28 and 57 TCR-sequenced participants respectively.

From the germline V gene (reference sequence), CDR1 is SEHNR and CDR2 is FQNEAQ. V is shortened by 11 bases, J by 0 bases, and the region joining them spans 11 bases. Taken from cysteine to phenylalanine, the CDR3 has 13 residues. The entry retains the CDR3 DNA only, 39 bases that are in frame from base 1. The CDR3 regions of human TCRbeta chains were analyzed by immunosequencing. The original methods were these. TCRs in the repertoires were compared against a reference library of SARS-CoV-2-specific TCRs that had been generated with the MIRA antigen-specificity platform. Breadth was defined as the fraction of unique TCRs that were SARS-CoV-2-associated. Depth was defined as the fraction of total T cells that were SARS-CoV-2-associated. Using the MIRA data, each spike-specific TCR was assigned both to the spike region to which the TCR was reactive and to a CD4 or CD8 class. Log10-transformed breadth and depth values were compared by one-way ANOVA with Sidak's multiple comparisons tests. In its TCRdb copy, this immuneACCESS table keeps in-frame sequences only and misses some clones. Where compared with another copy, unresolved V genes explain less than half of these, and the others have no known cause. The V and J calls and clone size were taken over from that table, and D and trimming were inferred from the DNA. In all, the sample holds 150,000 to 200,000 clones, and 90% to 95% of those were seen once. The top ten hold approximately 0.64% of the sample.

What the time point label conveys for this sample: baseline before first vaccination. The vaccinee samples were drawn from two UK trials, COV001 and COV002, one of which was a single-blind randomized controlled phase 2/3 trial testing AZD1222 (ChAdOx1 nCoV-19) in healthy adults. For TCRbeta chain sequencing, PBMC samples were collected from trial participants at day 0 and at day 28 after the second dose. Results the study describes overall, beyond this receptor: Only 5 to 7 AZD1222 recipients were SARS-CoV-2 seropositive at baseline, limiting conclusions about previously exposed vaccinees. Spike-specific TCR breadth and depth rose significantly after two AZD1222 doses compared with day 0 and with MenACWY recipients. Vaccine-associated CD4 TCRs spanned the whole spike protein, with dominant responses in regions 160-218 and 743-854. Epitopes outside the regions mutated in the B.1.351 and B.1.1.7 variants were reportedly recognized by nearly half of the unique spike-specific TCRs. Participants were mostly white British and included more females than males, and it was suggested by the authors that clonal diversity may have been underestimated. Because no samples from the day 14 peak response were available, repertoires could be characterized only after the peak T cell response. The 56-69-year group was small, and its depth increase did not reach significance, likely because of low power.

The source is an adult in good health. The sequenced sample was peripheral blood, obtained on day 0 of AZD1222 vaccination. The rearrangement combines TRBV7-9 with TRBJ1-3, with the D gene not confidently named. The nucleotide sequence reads TGTGCCGGGGTATTGAGCTCTGGAAACACCATATATTTT. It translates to CAGVLSSGNTIYF.